A single sample is the source of the 9 T cell receptor beta chains below, sequenced in a study of T cells in Graves' hyperthyroidism and ophthalmopathy. RNA transcripts provided the source from which TCR beta CDR3 regions were amplified. The TCR CDR3 first-round RT-PCR relied on the HTBI primer set. One entry per CDR3 protein results from TCRdb running MiXCR on the multiplex PCR reads. The sample holds 550,000 to 650,000 distinct CDR3 sequences, approximately 15% seen once. The sample was blood. The receptors come from a woman aged 30 to 39 with Graves' hyperthyroidism that later progressed to Graves' ophthalmopathy.

Many counts were recorded for this clonotype. The V and J genes are TRBV27 and TRBJ2-5, with D uncertain. This CDR3 has 12 amino acids. The V end was cut by 4 bases, the J end by 5 bases, with 8 bases between. Germline CDR1 reads MNHEY; CDR2 reads SMNVEV (reference sequence). The CDR3 nucleotides are TGTGCCAGCAGTTCCCTTGGGGAGACCCAGTACTTC. Amino acid sequence: CASSSLGETQYF.

This sequence joins TRBV20-1 and TRBJ1-6; 8 bases line up with TRBD1. CDR1 DFQATT and CDR2 SNEGSKA come from the germline V gene (reference sequence). This CDR3 is 17 amino acids long. Germline trimming cut 3 bases from V and 10 bases from J; bases unmatched to any gene: 17. CDR3: CSASSYDRGLKDSPLHF. CDR3 in DNA: TGCAGTGCTAGTTCCTATGACAGGGGATTAAAAGACTCACCCCTCCACTTT.

This clonotype was seen ten or more times. The V and J genes are TRBV20-1 and TRBJ2-6, with TRBD2 as a possible D gene (5 bases). The CDR3 covers 17 residues. The germline V gene has CDR1 DFQATT and CDR2 SNEGSKA (reference sequence). The V end was cut by 2 bases, the J end by 2 bases, with 16 bases between. For the CDR3, the DNA is TGCAGTGCTAGATTAGGAGGAGTGGGCCCTGGGGCCAACGTCCTGACTTTC. Translation: CSARLGGVGPGANVLTF.

This clonotype was picked up many times. The chain is built from TRBV12-3 or TRBV12-4 and TRBJ1-2, with a possible D match to TRBD1 (6 bases). The CDR3 totals 13 residues. V shed 5 bases and J shed 4 bases, with 11 bases lying between them. The CDR3, as DNA: TGTGCCAGCAGTACCGACAGGCTCTATGGCTACACCTTC. Translated, it gives CASSTDRLYGYTF.

Ten or more counts support this clonotype. The DNA of the CDR3 is TGCAGTGCTACACCGGGACAGAAGAATGAAAAACTGTTTTTT. This sequence encodes CSATPGQKNEKLFF. This chain uses TRBV20-1 with TRBJ1-4; 7 bases are shared with TRBD1. There are 14 residues in the CDR3. From germline, CDR1 is DFQATT and CDR2 SNEGSKA (reference sequence). The ends lost 4 bases at V and 5 bases at J; junction bases unmatched: 7.

This clonotype was counted ten times or more. The rearrangement uses TRBV12-5 and TRBJ1-1, with no clear D. Germline CDR1 is LGHNT and CDR2 is FRNRAP. Trimming cost V 2 bases and J 8 bases, with 9 bases left between them. This CDR3 spans 12 amino acids. The CDR3: CASGLNSGEAFF. In DNA, the CDR3 is TGTGCTAGTGGTTTGAATTCTGGGGAAGCTTTCTTT.

V usage is TRBV10-3 and J usage is TRBJ2-7, with 10 bases lining up with TRBD2. Germline V CDR1 and CDR2: ENHRY, SYGVKD. The CDR3 extends over 15 amino acids. J gave up 5 bases and V 4 bases, and 8 bases lay outside the gene matches. CDR3 sequence reads: CAISGLAGEANEQYF. The DNA of the CDR3 is TGTGCCATCAGTGGGCTAGCGGGAGAGGCGAACGAGCAGTACTTC.

This clonotype was counted at least ten times. The chain has TRBV18 and TRBJ2-3; D possibly matches TRBD1 or TRBD2 (5 bases each). From germline, CDR1 is KGHSH and CDR2 LQKENI. V lost 3 bases, J lost 0 bases, and 7 bases lay in between. CDR3 length equals 14 residues. In DNA form, the CDR3 reads TGTGCCAGCTCACCGGGACCAAGCACAGATACGCAGTATTTT. Amino acid sequence: CASSPGPSTDTQYF.

At least ten counts were recorded for this clonotype. This chain uses TRBV28 with TRBJ2-3; either TRBD1 or TRBD2 may fit D (6 bases each). CDR1 and CDR2 from the germline V gene are MDHEN and SYDVKM. This CDR3 comprises 14 residues. V gave up 3 bases and J gave up 4 bases, with 11 bases separating them. CDR3 sequence (DNA): TGTGCCAGCAGTTTCGTTAGGGGGGCAGATACGCAGTATTTT. Protein product: CASSFVRGADTQYF.